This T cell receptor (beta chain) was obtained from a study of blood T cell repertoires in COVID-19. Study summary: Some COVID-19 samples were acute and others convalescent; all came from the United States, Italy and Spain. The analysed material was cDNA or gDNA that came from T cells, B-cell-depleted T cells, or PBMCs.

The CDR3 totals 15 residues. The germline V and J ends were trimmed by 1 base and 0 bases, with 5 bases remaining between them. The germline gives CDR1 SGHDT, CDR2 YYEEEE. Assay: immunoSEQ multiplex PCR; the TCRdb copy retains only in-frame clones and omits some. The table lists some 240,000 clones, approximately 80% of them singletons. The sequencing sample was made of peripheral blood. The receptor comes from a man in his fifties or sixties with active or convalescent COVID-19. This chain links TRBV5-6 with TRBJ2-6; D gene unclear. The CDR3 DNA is TGTGCCAGCAGCTTGCCGTCCTCTGGGGCCAACGTCCTGACTTTC. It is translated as CASSLPSSGANVLTF.